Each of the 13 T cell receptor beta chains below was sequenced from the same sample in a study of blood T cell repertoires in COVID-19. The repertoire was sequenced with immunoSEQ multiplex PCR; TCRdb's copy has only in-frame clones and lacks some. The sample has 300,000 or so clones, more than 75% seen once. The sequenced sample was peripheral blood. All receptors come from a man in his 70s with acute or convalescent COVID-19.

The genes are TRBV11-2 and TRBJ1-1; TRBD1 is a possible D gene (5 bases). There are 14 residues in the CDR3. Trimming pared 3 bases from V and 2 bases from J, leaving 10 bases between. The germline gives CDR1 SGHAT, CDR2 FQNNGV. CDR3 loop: CASSFLQGNTEAFF. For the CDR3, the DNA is TGTGCCAGCAGCTTTCTCCAGGGTAACACTGAAGCTTTCTTT. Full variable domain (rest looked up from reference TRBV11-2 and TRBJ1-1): EAGVAQSPRYKIIEKRQSVAFWCNPISGHATLYWYQQILGQGPKLLIQFQNNGVVDDSQLPKDRFSAERLKGVDSTLKIQPAKLEDSAVYLCASSFLQGNTEAFFGQGTRLTVV.

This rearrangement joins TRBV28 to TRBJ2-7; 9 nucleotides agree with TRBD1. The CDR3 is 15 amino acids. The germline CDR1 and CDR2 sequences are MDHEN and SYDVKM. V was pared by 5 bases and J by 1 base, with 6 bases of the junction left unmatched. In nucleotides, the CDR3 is TGTGCCAGCAGTAAACAGGGGGCGTTTTCCTACGAGCAGTACTTC. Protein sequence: CASSKQGAFSYEQYF.

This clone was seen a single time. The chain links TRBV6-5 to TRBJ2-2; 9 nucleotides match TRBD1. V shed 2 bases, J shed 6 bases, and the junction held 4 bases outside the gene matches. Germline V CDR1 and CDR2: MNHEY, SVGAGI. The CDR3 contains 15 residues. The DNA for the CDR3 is TGTGCCAGCAGTTACGTACAGGGGGCTGCCGGGGAGCTGTTTTTT. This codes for CASSYVQGAAGELFF.

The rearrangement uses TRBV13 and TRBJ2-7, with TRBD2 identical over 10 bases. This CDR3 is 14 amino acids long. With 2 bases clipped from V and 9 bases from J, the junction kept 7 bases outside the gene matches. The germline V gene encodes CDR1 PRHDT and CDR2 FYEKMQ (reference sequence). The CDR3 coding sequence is TGTGCCAGCAGCTTACACCGGACTAGCGGCGCGCAGTACTTC. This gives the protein CASSLHRTSGAQYF.

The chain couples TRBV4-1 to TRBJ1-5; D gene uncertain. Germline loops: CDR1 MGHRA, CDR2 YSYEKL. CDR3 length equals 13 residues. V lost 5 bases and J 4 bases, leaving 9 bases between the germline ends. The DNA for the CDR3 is TGCGCCAGCAGCAACTCGAGAAATCAGCCCCAGCATTTT. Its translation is CASSNSRNQPQHF.

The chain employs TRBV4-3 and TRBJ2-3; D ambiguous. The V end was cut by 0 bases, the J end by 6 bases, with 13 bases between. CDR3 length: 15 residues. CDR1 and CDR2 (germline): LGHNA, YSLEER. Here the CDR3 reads CASSQERHRLDTQYF. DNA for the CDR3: TGCGCCAGCAGCCAAGAGCGACATCGCCTGGATACGCAGTATTTT.

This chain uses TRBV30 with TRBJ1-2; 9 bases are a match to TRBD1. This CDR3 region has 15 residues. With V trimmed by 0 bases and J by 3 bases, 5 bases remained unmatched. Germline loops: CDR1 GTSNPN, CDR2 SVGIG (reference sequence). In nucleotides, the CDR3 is TGTGCCTGGAGTGTAAGGGGGACAGGGTACTATGGCTACACCTTC. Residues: CAWSVRGTGYYGYTF.

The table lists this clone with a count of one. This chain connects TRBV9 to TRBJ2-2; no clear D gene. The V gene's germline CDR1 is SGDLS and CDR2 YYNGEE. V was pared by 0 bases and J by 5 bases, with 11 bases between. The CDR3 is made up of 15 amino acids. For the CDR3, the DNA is TGTGCCAGCAGCGTAGACAGTTACGGTACCGGGGAGCTGTTTTTT. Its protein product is CASSVDSYGTGELFF.

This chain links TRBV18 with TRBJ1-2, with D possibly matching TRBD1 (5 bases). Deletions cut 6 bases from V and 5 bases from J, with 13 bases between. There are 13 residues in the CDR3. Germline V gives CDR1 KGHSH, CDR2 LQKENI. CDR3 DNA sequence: TGTGCCAGCTCCTCTGACAGTACTTATGGCTACACCTTC. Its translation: CASSSDSTYGYTF.

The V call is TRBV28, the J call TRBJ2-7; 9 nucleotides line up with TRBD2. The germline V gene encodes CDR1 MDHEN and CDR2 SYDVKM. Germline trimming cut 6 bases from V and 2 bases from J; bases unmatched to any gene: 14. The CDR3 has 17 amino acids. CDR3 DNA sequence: TGTGCCAGCAGCCCGGCGGGCGGGGGGGCTAGCCCCTACGAGCAGTACTTC. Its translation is CASSPAGGGASPYEQYF.

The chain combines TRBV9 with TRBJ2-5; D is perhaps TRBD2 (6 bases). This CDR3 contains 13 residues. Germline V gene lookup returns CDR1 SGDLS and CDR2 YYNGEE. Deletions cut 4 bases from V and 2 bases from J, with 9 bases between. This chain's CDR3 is CASSLSGQETQYF. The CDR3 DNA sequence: TGTGCCAGCAGCTTGAGCGGGCAAGAGACCCAGTACTTC.

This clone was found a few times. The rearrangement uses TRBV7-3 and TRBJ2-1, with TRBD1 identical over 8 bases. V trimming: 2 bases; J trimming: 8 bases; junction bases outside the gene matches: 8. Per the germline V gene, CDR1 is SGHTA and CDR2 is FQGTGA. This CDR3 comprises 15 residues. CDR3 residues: CASSLWDTGGHEQFF. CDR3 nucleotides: TGTGCCAGCAGCTTATGGGACACAGGGGGACATGAGCAGTTCTTC.

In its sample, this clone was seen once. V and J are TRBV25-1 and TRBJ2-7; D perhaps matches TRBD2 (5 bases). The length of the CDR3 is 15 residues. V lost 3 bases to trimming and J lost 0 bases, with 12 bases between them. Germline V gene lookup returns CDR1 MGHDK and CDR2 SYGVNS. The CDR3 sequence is CASSDSSGISYEQYF. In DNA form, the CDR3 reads TGTGCCAGCAGTGATTCCTCGGGGATCTCCTACGAGCAGTACTTC.